Sequencing of this TCR beta chain was carried out in a study of T-cell memory formation after mild COVID-19. Study background: TCR clusters largely stayed donor specific. Findings and caveats of the study: Within pre-infection memory, some responding clones were found, suggesting cross-reactive memory joined. Contracting CD4+ clones sat mainly in CM and EM; CD8+ in EMRA.

The CDR3 is 17 residues long. The junction had 13 bases not matched to a gene; V was cut back by 4 bases and J by 5 bases. CDR1 KGHDR and CDR2 SFDVKD come from the germline V gene. As concerns this clonotype: Its target is unknown.

TCRalpha and TCRbeta libraries used 5'RACE with constant-segment primers and UMIs. TCRdb independently ran MiXCR on the 5' RACE reads; one entry per CDR3 protein. This sample has about 210,000 distinct CDR3 sequences, with 10% found just once. The TCR sequence derives from a man between 18 and 35 years old who had mild COVID-19 (a few samples of this study predate the infection). Cell type and time point are not known. The chain combines TRBV24-1 with TRBJ2-1; 7 bases agree with TRBD1. Sequenced sample: PBMCs or a T cell subset sorted from them (not recorded which). The CDR3 loop is CATSDTSDRALHNEQFF. The CDR3 DNA reads as TGTGCCACCAGTGACACGTCCGACAGGGCACTCCACAATGAGCAGTTCTTC.